The T cell receptor beta chain under discussion was sequenced for a study of cytomegalovirus exposure and HLA in healthy donors. Study context: An analysis done earlier identified more than 100 million unique TCR beta sequences from about 179 million T cells.

Study findings and constraints: It was only CMV serostatus that was available as immune exposure information. Common viral pathogens were later found to be apparently linked to several of the most significant clusters. Published work reported that the classifier diagnosed cytomegalovirus status with high specificity and sensitivity.

With regard to this clone: Its antigen is not known.

CDR1 and CDR2 (germline): SGHDT, YYEEEE. This CDR3 contains 16 residues. The junction had 14 bases not matched to a gene; V was cut back by 4 bases and J by 8 bases. PCR primers comprised 60 Vbeta and 13 Jbeta primers. Sequenced by immunoSEQ multiplex PCR; TCRdb stores in-frame clones only, minus some. The data contain 130,000 or so clones, about four fifths of them singletons. The TCR originated in a woman aged 18-29 years in good health and CMV-seronegative. Sequenced: PBMCs. The chain joins TRBV5-6 to TRBJ2-3; 9 nucleotides line up with TRBD1. The CDR3 coding sequence is TGTGCCAGCAGCCGGGACAGGGCCTCACTGGGGGGTACGCAGTATTTT. Protein product: CASSRDRASLGGTQYF.